The next 9 T cell receptor beta chains were all read from a single sample in a study of cytomegalovirus exposure and HLA in healthy donors. The PCR made use of 60 Vbeta and 13 Jbeta primers. The repertoire was sequenced with immunoSEQ multiplex PCR; TCRdb's copy has only in-frame clones and lacks some. The sample holds about 63,000 clones, 65% to 85% seen once. The sample was PBMCs. Every receptor here comes from a woman aged 25 to 39 in good health and CMV-seronegative.

The chain recombines TRBV6-6 with TRBJ1-5, with no clear D. CDR1 is MNHNY and CDR2 is SVGAGI in the germline V gene (reference sequence). This CDR3 region has 14 residues. Trimming shortened V by 2 bases and J by 5 bases, and 10 bases separated the two germline ends. The DNA for the CDR3 is TGTGCCAGCAGTTACCCGGGGAGGGATCAGCCCCAGCATTTT. This gives the protein CASSYPGRDQPQHF.

In this sample, this clone turned up once. The genes are TRBV4-2 and TRBJ1-5; TRBD1 agrees at 11 bases. The CDR3 loop spans 15 amino acids. The J segment lost 6 bases and the V segment lost 4 bases, leaving 5 bases of the junction unmatched. Germline CDR1 LGHNA, CDR2 YNFKEQ. This CDR3 is CASSPRDRGGQPQHF. DNA for the CDR3: TGTGCCAGCAGCCCGCGGGACAGGGGGGGTCAGCCCCAGCATTTT.

In the case of this clone: One end of the junction is discordant with germline, which a read error may explain. The chain couples TRBV18 to TRBJ2-1; 16 positions match TRBD2. The germline gives CDR1 KGHSH, CDR2 LQKENI. This CDR3 comprises 16 residues. The chain's CDR3 is CASSLQEGTSGREKIF. CDR3 bases: TGTGCCAGCTCACTACAGGAGGGGACTAGCGGGAGGGAAAAGATCTTC.

The chain has TRBV7-2 and TRBJ2-3; 13 bases map to TRBD2. The ends lost 1 base at V and 9 bases at J; junction bases unmatched: 7. Looked up from germline, CDR1 is SGHTA and CDR2 is FQGNSA. The CDR3 has 16 residues. CDR3 in amino acids: CASSLDGLAGAGTQYF. CDR3 DNA: TGTGCCAGCAGCTTAGACGGACTAGCGGGGGCGGGAACGCAGTATTTT.

This clone occurred once. The chain recombines TRBV5-1 with TRBJ1-4, with 9 bases fitting TRBD1. J was trimmed by 4 bases and V by 3 bases; bases with no gene match: 7. Per germline, CDR1 SGHRS and CDR2 YFSETQ. This CDR3 is 16 amino acids long. The CDR3: CASSSQGQGRNEKLFF. The CDR3 DNA reads TGCGCCAGCAGCTCCCAAGGACAGGGGCGTAATGAAAAACTGTTTTTT.

The chain recombines TRBV7-9 with TRBJ1-2; no firm D call. The CDR3 totals 11 residues. Germline loops: CDR1 SEHNR, CDR2 FQNEAQ (reference sequence). CDR3 nucleotide sequence: TGTTCCGAGGGCTCGAACTATGGCTACACCTTC. Translated: CSEGSNYGYTF.

The CDR3 reads CASSPPSRDTQYF. DNA of the CDR3: TGTGCCAGCTCACCCCCGAGTCGGGATACGCAGTATTTT. The chain has TRBV18 and TRBJ2-3, with D uncertain. Per germline, CDR1 KGHSH and CDR2 LQKENI. Between the trimmed V and J ends, which lost 3 bases and 6 bases, there was a span of 10 bases. The CDR3 sequence is 13 residues long.

The CDR3 is CASHAHTVNTGELFF. DNA of the CDR3: TGTGCCAGCCACGCCCATACAGTAAACACCGGGGAGCTGTTTTTT. This rearrangement joins TRBV21-1 to TRBJ2-2; TRBD1, as called in the table, went unchecked against the DNA. TRBV21-1 counts as a pseudogene. This CDR3 is built from 15 residues.

The rearrangement uses TRBV5-1 and TRBJ1-1; D not certain. The CDR3 extends over 15 amino acids. Germline CDR1 reads SGHRS; CDR2 reads YFSETQ. V was pared by 1 base and J by 6 bases, with 16 bases between. DNA of the CDR3: TGCGCCAGCAGCTTGTGGGCGGGTAAAGAACCTGAAGCTTTCTTT. Its protein product is CASSLWAGKEPEAFF.